This T cell receptor beta chain was recorded in a study of tumor-infiltrating lymphocytes in primary liver carcinoma. TCR beta cDNA was made from approximately 500 ng total RNA with a constant-region primer. ARM-PCR was slightly modified, and three nested multiplex PCR rounds with it gave rise to the TCR beta libraries. Researchers ran the first two PCR rounds for roughly 11 cycles each with TRBV1-TRBV30 forward primers and a C-beta reverse primer. TCRdb reprocessed the multiplex PCR reads via MiXCR and lists one record per CDR3 protein. There are 75,000 to 90,000 distinct CDR3 sequences in the sample; about three quarters occur only once, and 15% to 20% lies in the top ten. Study-wide results and limits: Tumor tissue displayed a significantly greater top-250-clone fraction than blood (p = 0.039).

Between roughly 17 and 30 mg of unsorted bulk tissue served as the source from which RNA and DNA were co-extracted. Details on this clonotype: As yet, its antigen is unknown. At one of its ends the junction is not consistent with the germline gene, which may arise from a read error.

This CDR3 spans 15 amino acids. Germline CDR1 reads MNHEY; CDR2 reads SVGAGI. The sequencing sample was made of liver tumor tissue from sampling region 1. Subset indicated: tumor region T1, superior pole. The receptor comes from a man aged 35 to 55 with primary liver carcinoma and hepatitis B virus infection. This chain links TRBV6-5 with TRBJ2-2, with a tentative D call TRBD2 (6 bases). The CDR3 here is CASSFAVDGTGGLFF. The CDR3 nucleotides read TGTGCCAGCAGTTTTGCAGTGGACGGCACCGGGGGGCTGTTTTTT.